One T cell receptor (beta chain) is described in this entry. Its target antigen remains unknown. No much larger clonotype is one base removed from it; base qualities were not supplied. The sample comes from a study of shared clonotypes between healthy human individuals (TCRdb year 2020). Regarding the complete study: Three men and a couple of women, aged 18 to 49 years, made up the cohort. The study deeply sequenced blood TCR repertoires of five healthy adults to estimate repertoire size and the extent of clonotype sharing between individuals. Libraries were prepared and TCR repertoires were sequenced by different laboratories using diverse techniques, in order to increase sequencing depth and limit assay-specific biases. Leukapheresis yielded between about 0.85 and 9.5 billion PBMCs per donor.

From a lookup of the germline V gene, CDR1 and CDR2 are SGHRS and YFSETQ. Measured from the cysteine to the phenylalanine, the CDR3 is 13 residues long. The kept DNA is CDR3 alone, 39 bases in frame from the first base. V is clipped by 4 bases and J by 2 bases, and the sequence between their germline boundaries is 9 bases long. Using the deep immunoSEQ assay, multiplex PCR amplified TCR CDR3 regions from genomic DNA. For each cell subset, the extracted genomic DNA was distributed evenly across all wells of several immunoSEQ 96-well plates, and each plate served as one replicate. Each replicate PCR for unsorted PBMC received around 330 ng genomic DNA, equal to about 30,000 T cell genomes. Unsorted PBMC genomic DNA was sequenced across ten immunoSEQ deep assay plates. Purified libraries were measured with a Qubit 3.0 fluorometer, size-checked on a Bioanalyzer 2100, and measured again with the KAPA Library Quantification kit. A separate single-read 150-cycle Illumina NextSeq 550 flow cell was used to sequence each immunoSEQ 96-well plate. The authors' analysis ran thus. Because the immunoSEQ output included only junctional sequences and no quality scores, the filtering could not be the same as the filtering used for full-length reads. Sequences were annotated with PyIR, a Python wrapper for IgBLAST v1.9, and V/J genes and CDR3 were assigned using IMGT germline references. Reads were removed for weak V/J assignments (E-value above 1e-6), missing CDR3, stop codons, out-of-frame junctions, or ambiguous translated residues. V3J clonotypes were defined as sequences sharing an identical inferred V gene, J gene, and CDR3 amino acid sequence. Percentage overlap between repertoires was computed as shared unique clonotypes divided by the size of the smaller repertoire. Richness of each repertoire was evaluated using RTK rarefaction, the Chao1 estimator, and Recon v2.1 estimates of unobserved clonotypes. Entries here come from immuneACCESS through TCRdb and include only in-frame sequences with V and J called. Some clones fail to appear in such tables; in the studies checked, an unresolved V gene covers under half of the shortfall, and the cause of the remainder is unknown. The V and J calls and the clone size are those of that table, but D and trimming were determined from the DNA. In this sample the table shows around 530,000 clones, roughly 72% of which occur a single time. The ten largest clones take up more than 10% of the sample.

Donors were healthy HIV-negative adults with no recently reported acute infections or vaccinations. Every donor was a Caucasian adult residing in Nashville, Tennessee, USA. For unsorted samples, around 85 million PBMCs were counted, and genomic DNA was extracted using the QIAamp DNA Blood Mini kit. Blood was obtained by leukapheresis, after which PBMCs were separated by Ficoll-Histopaque density gradient centrifugation and cryopreserved in liquid nitrogen vapor phase. The paper's findings and limits, for the study overall: Sampling was limited to blood, and TCR repertoires in tissue likely differ from TCR repertoires in blood. Because the study included a small number of donors, the genetic and exposure-history diversity represented was limited. Pairwise subsampling led to the expectation that sequencing depth would affect the degree of clonotype sharing among donors.

This receptor was identified in a woman aged 40 to 50 in good health. Some clones in this sample may be carry-over from other donors' samples. The sequenced sample consisted of PBMCs. The chain was built from TRBV5-1 and TRBJ2-5; too little of a D gene remains to name it. The CDR3 has the sequence CASSLPTQETQYF. At the DNA level, the sequence is TGCGCCAGCAGCCTACCAACGCAAGAGACCCAGTACTTC.